The present entry profiles one T cell receptor beta chain with its context. Its antigen is not known. Assay used: immunoSEQ multiplex PCR; TCRdb lists only in-frame clones, some missing. This sample has 750,000 to 1,000,000 clones, with around 92% found just once. The sample belongs to a study of shared clonotypes between healthy human individuals. Naive CD8 cells, CD45RO-negative and positively selected for CCR7, excluded terminally differentiated effector memory CD45RA+ cells. Findings and limits, study-wide: Naive subsets, compared against memory subsets, generally had larger estimated richness values.

Sample: naive CD8+ T cells sorted from blood. This TCR came from a man aged 25-40 years in good health.

The CDR3 sequence: CASSSSGKKNEQYF. The CDR3 bases are TGTGCCAGCTCATCTTCCGGGAAAAAAAACGAGCAGTACTTC. The chain recombines TRBV18 with TRBJ2-7; tentatively, D is TRBD2 (5 bases). The germline V gene has CDR1 KGHSH and CDR2 LQKENI. Trimming took off 5 bases at V and 5 bases at J, with 16 bases between the two ends. The CDR3 consists of 14 residues.